This T cell receptor (beta chain) was profiled in a study of T cells in Graves' hyperthyroidism and ophthalmopathy. Patients counted as stable if ophthalmopathy did not develop within 18 months. Researchers amplified the TCR beta CDR3 regions from RNA transcripts. An initial round of RT-PCR targeting the TCR CDR3 relied on the HTBI primer set. One entry per CDR3 protein results from TCRdb running MiXCR on the multiplex PCR reads. The profile covers hundreds of thousands of distinct CDR3 sequences, with around 14% appearing a single time and 9.2% taken by the ten largest. Trimming pared 8 bases from V and 9 bases from J, leaving 14 bases between. Germline assignment: CDR1 LNHDA and CDR2 SQIVND (reference sequence). There are 12 residues in the CDR3.

The J gene is TRBJ2-1, the V gene TRBV19; D unresolved. Material for sequencing was blood. The clonotype comes from a woman between 18 and 29 years old with Graves' hyperthyroidism. The CDR3 spells CASGRRSSEQFF. The CDR3 coding sequence is TGTGCCAGTGGGCGTAGAAGTAGTGAGCAGTTCTTC.